The TCR beta chain under discussion was sequenced for a study of shared clonotypes between healthy human individuals (TCRdb year 2020). For context, the study as a whole: The cohort included three men and a couple of women between 18 and 49 years of age. To estimate repertoire size and how much clonotypes are shared between individuals, the study performed deep sequencing of blood TCR repertoires from five healthy adults. Different laboratories and diverse techniques were used to prepare libraries and sequence TCR repertoires, to increase sequencing depth and limit assay-specific biases. Leukapheresis yielded between about 0.85 and 9 billion PBMCs per donor. For each donor, three plates each were used for CD4 naive and CD4 memory, two plates were used for CD8 naive, and one plate was used for CD8 memory. Overall study results and their limits: Across four donors, about 5% of naive CD4, more than 3% of naive CD8, under 2.5% of memory CD4, and about 0.44% of memory CD8 clonotypes were shared. Based on pairwise subsampling, the degree of clonotype sharing among donors was expected to be affected by sequencing depth. Rarefaction of sorted-subset datasets indicated incomplete sequencing despite the large sequencing depth. Compared with non-shared clonotypes, the clonotypes found in all four sorted-subset donors had higher generation probabilities. Naive subsets generally had larger estimated clonotype richness than memory subsets did. The small number of donors limited the genetic and exposure-history diversity represented. Only blood was sampled, and tissue TCR repertoires likely differ from those in blood.

TCR CDR3 regions were amplified from genomic DNA by multiplex PCR using the deep immunoSEQ assay. For each cell subset, the extracted genomic DNA was distributed evenly across all wells of several immunoSEQ 96-well plates, and each plate served as one replicate. For sorted subsets, each replicate PCR was loaded with about 0.2 ug genomic DNA, equivalent to 25,000 to 30,000 T cell genomes. The purified libraries were quantified using a Qubit 3.0 fluorometer, sized with a Bioanalyzer 2100, and then quantified again using the KAPA Library Quantification kit. Every immunoSEQ 96-well plate was sequenced on a separate single-read 150-cycle Illumina NextSeq 550 flow cell. The study's processing was this. Because only junctional sequences without quality scores were contained in the immunoSEQ output, filtering matching that applied to full-length reads could not be performed. Sequences were annotated with PyIR, a Python wrapper for IgBLAST v1.9, using IMGT germline references to assign V/J genes and CDR3. Reads with weak V/J assignments (E-value above 1e-6), missing CDR3, stop codons, out-of-frame junctions, or ambiguous translated residues were removed. V3J clonotypes were defined as sequences sharing the same inferred V gene, J gene, and CDR3 amino acid sequence. The percentage overlap between two repertoires was calculated by dividing the number of shared unique clonotypes by the size of the smaller repertoire. Three approaches were used to assess repertoire richness: RTK rarefaction, the Chao1 estimator, and Recon v2.1 estimates of unobserved clonotypes. Generation probabilities were computed with OLGA for all TCRbeta clonotypes obtained by the gDNA method from a handful of donors. This is the immuneACCESS table as TCRdb keeps it, with only in-frame sequences that have V and J called. A part of the clones is gone; compared with another copy, unresolved V genes explain less than half, and the rest is unexplained. V, J and clone size reflect that table, while D and trimming were determined from the DNA. This sample gives 1.5 million to 2.5 million clones in total; about 95% of them show up just once. Approximately 1.2% of the sample lies in the top ten.

CDR1 and CDR2 were assigned from the germline V gene as LGHNA and YSLEER. Between the V and J ends, shortened by 1 base and 4 bases respectively, the junction contains 10 bases. The CDR3 measures 14 amino acids from cysteine to phenylalanine. Of the read, only the CDR3 DNA is kept; its 42 bases are in frame from base 1. CD8 naive samples were CD45RO-negative cells positively selected for CCR7, giving a CD45RA+CCR7+ population that excluded TemRA cells. The donors were healthy, HIV-negative adults with no recently reported acute infections or vaccinations. Only Caucasian adults living in Nashville, Tennessee, USA were represented among the donors. After blood collection by leukapheresis, PBMCs were isolated using Ficoll-Histopaque density gradient centrifugation and then cryopreserved in the vapor phase of liquid nitrogen. Analytical flow cytometry was used to check the purity and quantity of every magnetically sorted T cell population. Each sorted fraction had its genomic DNA isolated and then quantified by UV absorbance on a Nanodrop 2000c.

This clone was observed once. There is no known antigen for this receptor. Per-base qualities were not stored, and no clone one base away is much larger. The sample was naive CD8+ T cells sorted from blood. This specimen's cell subset or site label, interpreted: CD45RA+CCR7+. The TCR was taken from a young man in good health. The V and J segments used are TRBV4-3 and TRBJ1-1; tentative D gene TRBD1, with 5 bases matching. This receptor has the CDR3 CASSQATQGTEAFF. The DNA sequence is given as TGCGCCAGCAGCCAAGCCACCCAGGGCACTGAAGCTTTCTTT.